The source of this T cell receptor (beta chain) is a study of T cells after yellow fever vaccination. Each CDR3 protein is one row after TCRdb ran MiXCR on the 5' RACE reads. The sample carries 250,000 to 300,000 distinct CDR3 sequences, roughly 8.7% recorded once. This clonotype was recorded many times. V was clipped by 5 bases and J by 4 bases, with 11 bases between them. The CDR3 runs to 13 residues. In germline, CDR1 is SEHNR, CDR2 FQNEAQ (reference sequence). V is TRBV7-9 and J is TRBJ2-5; D is possibly TRBD1 (5 bases). The starting material was CD4+ T cells sorted from PBMCs, obtained 5 days after the yellow fever booster vaccination. The sequence derives from a young man who received the YFV17D yellow fever vaccine. CDR3: CASSLNTGETQYF. CDR3 bases: TGTGCCAGCAGCCTGAATACAGGAGAGACCCAGTACTTC.